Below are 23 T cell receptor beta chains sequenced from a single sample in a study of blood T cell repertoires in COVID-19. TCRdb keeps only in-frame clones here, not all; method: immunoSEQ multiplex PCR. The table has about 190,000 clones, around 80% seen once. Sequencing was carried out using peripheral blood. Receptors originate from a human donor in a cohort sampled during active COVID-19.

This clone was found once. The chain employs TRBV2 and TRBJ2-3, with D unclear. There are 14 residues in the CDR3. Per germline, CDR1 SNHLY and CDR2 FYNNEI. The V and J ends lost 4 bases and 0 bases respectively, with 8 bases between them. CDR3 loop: CASSGVTSTDTQYF. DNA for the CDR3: TGTGCCAGCAGTGGGGTGACTAGCACAGATACGCAGTATTTT.

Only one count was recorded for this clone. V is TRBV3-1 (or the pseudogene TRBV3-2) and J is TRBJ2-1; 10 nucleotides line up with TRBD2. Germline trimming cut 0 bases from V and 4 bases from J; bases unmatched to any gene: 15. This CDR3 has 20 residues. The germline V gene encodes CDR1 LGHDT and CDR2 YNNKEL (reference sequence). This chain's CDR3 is CASSQDRPSGSERIYNEQFF. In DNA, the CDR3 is TGTGCCAGCAGCCAAGATCGACCTAGCGGGAGCGAACGTATTTACAATGAGCAGTTCTTC.

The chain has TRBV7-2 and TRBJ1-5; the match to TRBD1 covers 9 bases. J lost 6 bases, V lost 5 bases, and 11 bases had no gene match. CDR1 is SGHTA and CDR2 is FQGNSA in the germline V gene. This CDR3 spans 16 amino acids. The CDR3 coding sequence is TGTGCCAGCAGCGCCGCGATGGGGACAGGGAGTCAGCCCCAGCATTTT. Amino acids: CASSAAMGTGSQPQHF.

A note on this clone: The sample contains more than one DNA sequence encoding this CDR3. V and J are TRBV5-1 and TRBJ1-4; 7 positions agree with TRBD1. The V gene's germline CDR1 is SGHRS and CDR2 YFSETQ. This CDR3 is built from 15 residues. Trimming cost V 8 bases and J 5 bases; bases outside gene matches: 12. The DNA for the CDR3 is TGCGCCAGTAGCGGAAGGGACAGCTTGAATGAAAAACTGTTTTTT. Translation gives CASSGRDSLNEKLFF.

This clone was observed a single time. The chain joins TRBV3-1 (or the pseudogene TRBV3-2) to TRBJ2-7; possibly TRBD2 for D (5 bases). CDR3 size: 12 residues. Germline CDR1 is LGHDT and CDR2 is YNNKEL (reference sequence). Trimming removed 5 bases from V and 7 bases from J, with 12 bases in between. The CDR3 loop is CASSSFPGEQYF. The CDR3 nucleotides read TGTGCCAGCAGCTCTTTCCCGGGGGAGCAGTACTTC.

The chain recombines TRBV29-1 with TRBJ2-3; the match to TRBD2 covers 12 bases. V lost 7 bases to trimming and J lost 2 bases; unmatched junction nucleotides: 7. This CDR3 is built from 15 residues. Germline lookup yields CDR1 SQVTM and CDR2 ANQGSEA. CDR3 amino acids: CSARASGGATDTQYF. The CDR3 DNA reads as TGCAGCGCTCGGGCTAGCGGGGGGGCCACAGATACGCAGTATTTT.

CDR3 DNA sequence: TGTGCCAGCAGCTTAGGGGCGGGAGGGCAGCAGTTCTTC. Amino acid sequence: CASSLGAGGQQFF. The V call is TRBV11-2, the J call TRBJ2-1; 9 nucleotides match TRBD2. V shed 1 base and J 11 bases; nucleotides not matched to a gene: 3. This CDR3 comprises 13 residues. Germline assignment: CDR1 SGHAT and CDR2 FQNNGV.

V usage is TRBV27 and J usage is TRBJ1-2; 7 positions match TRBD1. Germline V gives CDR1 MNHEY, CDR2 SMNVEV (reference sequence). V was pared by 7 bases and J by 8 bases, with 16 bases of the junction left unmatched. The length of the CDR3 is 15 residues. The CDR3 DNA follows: TGTGCCAGCACCGTTACTCCACAGGGGTCGAGAGGCTACACCTTC. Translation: CASTVTPQGSRGYTF.

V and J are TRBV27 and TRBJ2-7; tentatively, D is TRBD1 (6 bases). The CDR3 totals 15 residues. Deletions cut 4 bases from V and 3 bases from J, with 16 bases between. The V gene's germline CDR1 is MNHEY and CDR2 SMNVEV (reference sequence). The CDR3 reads CASSWTPTGNYEQYF. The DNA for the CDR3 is TGTGCCAGCAGTTGGACCCCGACAGGTAACTACGAGCAGTACTTC.

DNA of the CDR3: TGCGCCAGCAGCTTTTCCACTAGCGGTTACACAGATACGCAGTATTTT. The encoded protein is CASSFSTSGYTDTQYF. The chain links TRBV5-1 to TRBJ2-3, with 8 bases matching TRBD2. The V and J ends lost 2 bases and 2 bases, in that order; junction bases with no gene match: 7. The V gene's germline CDR1 is SGHRS and CDR2 YFSETQ. The CDR3 extends over 16 amino acids.

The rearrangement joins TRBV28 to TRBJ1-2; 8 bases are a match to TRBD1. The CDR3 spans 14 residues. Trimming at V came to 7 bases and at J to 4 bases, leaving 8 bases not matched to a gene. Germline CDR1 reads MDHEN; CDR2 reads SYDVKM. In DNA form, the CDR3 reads TGTGCCAGCACCTCCGGGACAGGAGTCTATGGCTACACCTTC. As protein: CASTSGTGVYGYTF.

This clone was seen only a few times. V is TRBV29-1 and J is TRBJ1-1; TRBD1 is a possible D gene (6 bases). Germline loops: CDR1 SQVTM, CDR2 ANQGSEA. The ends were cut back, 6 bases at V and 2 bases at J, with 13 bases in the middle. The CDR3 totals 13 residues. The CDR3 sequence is CSVTGNLNTEAFF. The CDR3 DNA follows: TGCAGCGTCACAGGGAACCTTAACACTGAAGCTTTCTTT.

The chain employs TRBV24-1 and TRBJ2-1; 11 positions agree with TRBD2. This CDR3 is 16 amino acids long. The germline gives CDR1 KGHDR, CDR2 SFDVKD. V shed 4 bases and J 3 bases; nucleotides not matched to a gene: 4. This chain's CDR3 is CATSDPSGGNYNEQFF. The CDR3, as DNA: TGTGCCACCAGTGACCCTAGCGGGGGGAACTACAATGAGCAGTTCTTC.

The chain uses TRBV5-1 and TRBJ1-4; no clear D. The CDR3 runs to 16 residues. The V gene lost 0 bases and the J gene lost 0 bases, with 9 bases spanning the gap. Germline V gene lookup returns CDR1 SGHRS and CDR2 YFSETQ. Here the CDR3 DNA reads TGCGCCAGCAGCTTGGCCCTCGGGGCAACTAATGAAAAACTGTTTTTT. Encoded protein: CASSLALGATNEKLFF.

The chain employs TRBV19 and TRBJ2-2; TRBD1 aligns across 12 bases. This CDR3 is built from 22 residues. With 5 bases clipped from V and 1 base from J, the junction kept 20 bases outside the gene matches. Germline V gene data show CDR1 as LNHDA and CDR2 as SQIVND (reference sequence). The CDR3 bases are TGTGCCAGTAGTCTTTTACCGGGGACAGGGGGCCTGCTAGCGGAGAACACCGGGGAGCTGTTTTTT. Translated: CASSLLPGTGGLLAENTGELFF.

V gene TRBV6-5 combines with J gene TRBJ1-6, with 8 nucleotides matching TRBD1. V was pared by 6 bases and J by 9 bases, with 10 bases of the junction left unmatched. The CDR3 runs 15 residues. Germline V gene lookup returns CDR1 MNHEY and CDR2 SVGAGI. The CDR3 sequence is CASSPTQGVSSPLHF. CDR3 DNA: TGTGCCAGCAGCCCCACACAGGGGGTCTCTTCACCCCTCCACTTT.

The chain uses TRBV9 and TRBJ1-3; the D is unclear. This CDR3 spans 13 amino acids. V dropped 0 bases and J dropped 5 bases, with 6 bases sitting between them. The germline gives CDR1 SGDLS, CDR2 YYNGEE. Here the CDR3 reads CASSVDHRNTIYF. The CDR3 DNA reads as TGTGCCAGCAGCGTAGATCACAGAAACACCATATATTTT.

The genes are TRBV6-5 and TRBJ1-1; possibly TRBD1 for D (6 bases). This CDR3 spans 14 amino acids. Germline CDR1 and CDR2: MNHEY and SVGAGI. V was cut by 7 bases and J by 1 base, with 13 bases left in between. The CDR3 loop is CASTLEGQNTEAFF. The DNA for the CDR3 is TGTGCCAGCACCTTAGAGGGACAGAACACTGAAGCTTTCTTT.

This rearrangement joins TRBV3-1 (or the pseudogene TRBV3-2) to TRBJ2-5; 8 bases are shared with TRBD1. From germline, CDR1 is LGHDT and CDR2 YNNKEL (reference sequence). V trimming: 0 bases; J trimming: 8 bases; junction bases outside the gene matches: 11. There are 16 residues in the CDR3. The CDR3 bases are TGTGCCAGCAGCCAAGACCTACGGACAGGGAGAATAACCCAGTACTTC. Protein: CASSQDLRTGRITQYF.

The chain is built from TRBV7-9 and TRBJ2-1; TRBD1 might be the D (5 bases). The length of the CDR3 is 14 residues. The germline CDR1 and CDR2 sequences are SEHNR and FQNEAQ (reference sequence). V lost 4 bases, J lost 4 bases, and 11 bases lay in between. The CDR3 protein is CASSSTVMYNEQFF. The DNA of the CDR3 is TGTGCCAGCAGCTCGACAGTAATGTACAATGAGCAGTTCTTC.

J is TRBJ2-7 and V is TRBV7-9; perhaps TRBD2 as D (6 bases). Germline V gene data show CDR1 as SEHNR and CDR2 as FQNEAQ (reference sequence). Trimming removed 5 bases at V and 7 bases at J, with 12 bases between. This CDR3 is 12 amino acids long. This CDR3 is CASSRSGWEQYF. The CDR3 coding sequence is TGTGCCAGCAGCAGAAGCGGGTGGGAGCAGTACTTC.

CDR3 protein: CASSSTQGQPQHF. The CDR3 nucleotides read TGTGCCAGCAGCTCAACACAGGGTCAGCCCCAGCATTTT. The chain employs TRBV11-2 and TRBJ1-5; possible D gene TRBD1, 6 bases. Between the trimmed V and J ends, which lost 4 bases and 6 bases, there was a span of 10 bases. Per germline, CDR1 SGHAT and CDR2 FQNNGV. CDR3 length: 13 residues.

CDR3: CASSLAGGITYEQYF. The CDR3 bases are TGTGCCAGCAGTTTGGCGGGAGGTATAACCTACGAGCAGTACTTC. The rearrangement uses TRBV28 and TRBJ2-7; 8 nucleotides agree with TRBD2. The trim removed 3 bases at V and 2 bases at J, leaving 6 bases unmatched. CDR1 is MDHEN and CDR2 is SYDVKM in the germline V gene. CDR3 size: 15 residues.